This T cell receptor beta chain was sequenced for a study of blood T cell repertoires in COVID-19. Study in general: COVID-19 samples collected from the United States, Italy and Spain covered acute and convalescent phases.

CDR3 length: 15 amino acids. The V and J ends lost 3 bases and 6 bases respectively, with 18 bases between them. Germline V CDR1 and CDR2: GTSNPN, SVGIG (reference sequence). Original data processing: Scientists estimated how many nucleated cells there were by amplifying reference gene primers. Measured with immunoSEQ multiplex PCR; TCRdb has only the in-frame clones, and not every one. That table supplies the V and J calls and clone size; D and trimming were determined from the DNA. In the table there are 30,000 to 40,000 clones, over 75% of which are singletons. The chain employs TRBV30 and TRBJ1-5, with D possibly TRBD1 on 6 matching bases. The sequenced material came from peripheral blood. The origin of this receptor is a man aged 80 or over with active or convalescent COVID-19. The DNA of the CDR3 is TGTGCCTGGAGGGAAAGGGGGACTAGGGCTCAGCCCCAGCATTTT. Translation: CAWRERGTRAQPQHF.